Below, 11 T cell receptor beta chains from the same sample are listed, as sequenced in a study of vaccination and CD4 T cells after COVID-19. The sample's treatment: approximately 9-day PBMC culture with coronavirus spike peptide pools or control peptides (ViraFEST assay). These receptors lack a known antigen. Researchers used the Oncomine TCR Beta short-read assay to sequence DNA from cultured CD4+ T cells. MiXCR was run by TCRdb on the PCR reads, yielding one entry per CDR3 protein. Among more than 15,000 distinct CDR3 sequences listed, roughly 45% were seen once. Sequenced input: CD4+ T cells from blood, cultured in vitro. The receptor set was obtained from a human donor who had recovered from COVID-19.

This clonotype turned up a few times. The chain joins TRBV20-1 to TRBJ2-5, with 8 bases that match TRBD1. With 4 bases clipped from V and 5 bases from J, the junction kept 6 bases outside the gene matches. The V gene's germline CDR1 is DFQATT and CDR2 SNEGSKA (reference sequence). The length of the CDR3 is 13 residues. CDR3 in amino acids: CSATTGGTETQYF. The CDR3 DNA follows: TGCAGTGCTACTACAGGGGGGACGGAGACCCAGTACTTC.

The chain is built from TRBV6-4 and TRBJ2-1; 7 nucleotides line up with TRBD1. Unmatched junction bases numbered 7, after V lost 5 bases and J lost 6 bases. The germline gives CDR1 MRHNA, CDR2 SNTAGT. CDR3 length: 14 amino acids. In DNA, the CDR3 is TGTGCCAGCAGTTTAAACAGGGGAGTCAATGAGCAGTTCTTC. Translating gives CASSLNRGVNEQFF.

The V gene is TRBV6-5, the J gene TRBJ2-2, with 7 bases fitting TRBD1. This CDR3 has 15 amino acids. The trim removed 4 bases at V and 5 bases at J, leaving 7 bases unmatched. Germline loops: CDR1 MNHEY, CDR2 SVGAGI. The CDR3 here is CASSLEGAETGELFF. CDR3 sequence (DNA): TGTGCCAGCAGTTTAGAGGGGGCCGAAACCGGGGAGCTGTTTTTT.

This clonotype appeared a few times. The rearrangement joins TRBV2 to TRBJ1-2; D remains ambiguous. This CDR3 region has 15 residues. The germline CDR1 and CDR2 sequences are SNHLY and FYNNEI. V was cut by 4 bases and J by 8 bases, with 20 bases left in between. The CDR3 is CASSAEVTSGGGYTF. CDR3 DNA: TGTGCCAGCAGTGCTGAGGTCACATCCGGAGGGGGCTACACCTTC.

V usage is TRBV21-1 and J usage is TRBJ1-6. TRBV21-1 represents a pseudogene. This CDR3 region has 14 residues. The CDR3 reads CASSKWVRASPLHF. As DNA, the CDR3 is TGTGCCAGCAGCAAGTGGGTACGGGCTTCACCCCTCCACTTT.

The chain links TRBV6-5 to TRBJ2-2; 12 bases agree with TRBD2. V lost 2 bases, J lost 1 base, and 20 bases stayed unmatched. The CDR3 totals 23 residues. Germline V gives CDR1 MNHEY, CDR2 SVGAGI. This chain's CDR3 is CASSYVRRLAGGPLNLNTGELFF. In nucleotides, the CDR3 is TGTGCCAGCAGTTACGTCAGAAGGCTAGCGGGAGGGCCTCTAAACCTGAACACCGGGGAGCTGTTTTTT.

This clonotype was seen a few times. The chain couples TRBV6-1 to TRBJ2-2; 10 bases line up with TRBD2. The V and J ends lost 7 bases and 7 bases, in that order; junction bases with no gene match: 9. From germline, CDR1 is MNHNS and CDR2 SASEGT. The CDR3 is made up of 15 amino acids. In nucleotides, the CDR3 is TGTGCCAGCACCTATCTAGCGGGAGAGGTCGGGGAGCTGTTTTTT. This translates into CASTYLAGEVGELFF.

The chain uses TRBV5-1 and TRBJ2-7; TRBD2 agrees at 8 bases. The ends lost 0 bases at V and 7 bases at J; junction bases unmatched: 15. This CDR3 region has 17 residues. Germline V CDR1 and CDR2: SGHRS, YFSETQ. This CDR3 is CASSLVPLIGRVSEQYF. In DNA, the CDR3 is TGCGCCAGCAGCTTGGTGCCCCTCATCGGGAGGGTCTCGGAGCAGTACTTC.

J is TRBJ2-5 and V is TRBV7-9; TRBD2 matches 11 bases. Germline V gives CDR1 SEHNR, CDR2 FQNEAQ (reference sequence). The CDR3 covers 17 residues. The V gene end was trimmed by 5 bases and the J gene end by 4 bases; junction bases not matched to a gene: 12. CDR3 DNA: TGTGCCAGCAGCCCCGGCACTCATAGCGGGAGGGCAGAGACCCAGTACTTC. This translates into CASSPGTHSGRAETQYF.

The chain links TRBV6-2 or TRBV6-3 to TRBJ1-1; D is possibly TRBD1 (5 bases). Trimming took off 7 bases at V and 5 bases at J, with 17 bases between the two ends. CDR1 MNHEY and CDR2 SVGEGT come from the germline V gene. This CDR3 contains 14 residues. CDR3 sequence reads: CASIDTVGATEAFF. The DNA of the CDR3 is TGTGCCAGCATCGACACTGTCGGGGCTACTGAAGCTTTCTTT.

The table lists this clonotype with a few counts. J is TRBJ1-1 and V is TRBV6-1, with unresolved D. CDR1 is MNHNS and CDR2 is SASEGT in the germline V gene. Trimming took 6 bases from V and 0 from J, leaving 11 bases between them. The CDR3 length is 14 residues. The CDR3 region has the DNA TGTGCCAGCAGAAGAGTCTACATGAACACTGAAGCTTTCTTT. Amino acids: CASRRVYMNTEAFF.